This T cell receptor (beta chain) was captured in a study of shared clonotypes between healthy human individuals. Germline V gene data show CDR1 as LNHDA and CDR2 as SQIVND (reference sequence). The CDR3 length is 15 residues. V lost 1 base to trimming and J lost 0 bases, with 10 bases between them. The data were produced by immunoSEQ multiplex PCR, yet TCRdb's version contains in-frame clones alone and is incomplete. The sample consists of some 1 million clones, about three quarters of them appearing once. The TCR originated in a man aged 18 to 30 in good health. The sample was memory CD4+ T cells sorted from blood. Subset given: CD45RA-negative fraction. The chain employs TRBV19 and TRBJ2-7; D assignment may be TRBD1 or TRBD2 (6 bases each). In DNA, the CDR3 is TGTGCCAGTAGTATAGGGGGGGCCCCCTCCTACGAGCAGTACTTC. Its translation is CASSIGGAPSYEQYF.